This T cell receptor beta chain appears in the sequencing data of a study of T-cell reconstitution after alpha-beta-depleted transplantation in children. Trimming removed 3 bases from V and 4 bases from J; junction bases left unmatched: 4. Per germline, CDR1 DFQATT and CDR2 SNEGSKA (reference sequence). The CDR3 spans 14 residues. This clonotype was counted only a few times. The library targeted TCRbeta and was prepared with unique molecular identifiers. TCRdb re-called the PCR reads through MiXCR, storing one row per CDR3 protein. The sample lists hundreds of thousands of distinct CDR3 sequences; approximately 17% were seen once.

The specimen comprised PBMCs from the stem cell graft donor, sampled from the stem cell graft. V and J are TRBV20-1 and TRBJ1-1; 11 positions match TRBD1. The sequence came from a human donor who donated a stem cell graft to a child with acute myeloid leukemia. The CDR3 DNA reads TGCAGTGCTAGTCCCGGGACAGGGGGCACTGAAGCTTTCTTT. It codes for CSASPGTGGTEAFF.